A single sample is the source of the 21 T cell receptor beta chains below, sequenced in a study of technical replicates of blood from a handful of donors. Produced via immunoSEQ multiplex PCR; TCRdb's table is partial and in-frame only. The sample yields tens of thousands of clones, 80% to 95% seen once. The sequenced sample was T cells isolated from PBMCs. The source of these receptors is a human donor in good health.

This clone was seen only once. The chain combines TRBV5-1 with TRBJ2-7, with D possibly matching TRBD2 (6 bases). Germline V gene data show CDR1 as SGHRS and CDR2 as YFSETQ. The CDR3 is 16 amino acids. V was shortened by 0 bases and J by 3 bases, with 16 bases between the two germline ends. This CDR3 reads CASSLGLGGEVYEQYF. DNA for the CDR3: TGCGCCAGCAGCTTGGGTCTTGGCGGGGAAGTCTACGAGCAGTACTTC.

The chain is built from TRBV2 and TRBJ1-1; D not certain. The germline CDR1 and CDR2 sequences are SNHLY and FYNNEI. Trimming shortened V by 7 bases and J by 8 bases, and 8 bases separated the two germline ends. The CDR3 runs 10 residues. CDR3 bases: TGTGCCAGCAAAGGGAGAGAAGCTTTCTTT. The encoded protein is CASKGREAFF.

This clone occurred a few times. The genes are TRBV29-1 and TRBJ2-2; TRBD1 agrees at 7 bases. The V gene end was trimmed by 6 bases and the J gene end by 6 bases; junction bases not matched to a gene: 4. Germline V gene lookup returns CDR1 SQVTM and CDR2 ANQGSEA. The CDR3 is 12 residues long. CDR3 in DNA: TGCAGCGTGATGGACAGGCCCGGGGAGCTGTTTTTT. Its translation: CSVMDRPGELFF.

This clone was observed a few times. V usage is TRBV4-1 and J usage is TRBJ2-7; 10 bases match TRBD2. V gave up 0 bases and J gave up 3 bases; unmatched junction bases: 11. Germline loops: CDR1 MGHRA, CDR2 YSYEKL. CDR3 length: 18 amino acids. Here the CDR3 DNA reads TGCGCCAGCAGCCAAGATCTCCTCGATCTAGCGGGAGTCTACGAGCAGTACTTC. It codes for CASSQDLLDLAGVYEQYF.

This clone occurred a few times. CDR3 nucleotide sequence: TGCGCCAGCTTGGAGGGACCGAACACTGAAGCTTTCTTT. Translation gives CASLEGPNTEAFF. The chain employs TRBV5-1 and TRBJ1-1, with D perhaps TRBD1 (5 bases). CDR1 and CDR2 (germline): SGHRS, YFSETQ. This CDR3 contains 13 residues. Deletions cut 7 bases from V and 1 base from J, with 11 bases between.

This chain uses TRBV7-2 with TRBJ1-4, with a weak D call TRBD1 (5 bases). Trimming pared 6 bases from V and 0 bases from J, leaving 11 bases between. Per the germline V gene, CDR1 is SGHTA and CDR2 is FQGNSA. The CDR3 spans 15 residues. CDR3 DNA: TGTGCCAGCAGTCGAGACAGCTCAACTAATGAAAAACTGTTTTTT. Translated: CASSRDSSTNEKLFF.

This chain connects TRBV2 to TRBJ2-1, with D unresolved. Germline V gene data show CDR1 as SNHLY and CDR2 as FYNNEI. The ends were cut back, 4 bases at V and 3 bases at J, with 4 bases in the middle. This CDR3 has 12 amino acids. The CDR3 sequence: CASSGSYNEQFF. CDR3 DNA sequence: TGTGCCAGCAGTGGCAGCTACAATGAGCAGTTCTTC.

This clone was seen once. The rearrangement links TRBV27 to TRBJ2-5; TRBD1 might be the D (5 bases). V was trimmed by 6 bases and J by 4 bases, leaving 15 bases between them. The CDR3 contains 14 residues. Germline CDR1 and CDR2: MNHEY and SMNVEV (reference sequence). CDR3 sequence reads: CASSLKGVRETQYF. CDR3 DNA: TGTGCCAGCAGCTTGAAAGGGGTACGAGAGACCCAGTACTTC.

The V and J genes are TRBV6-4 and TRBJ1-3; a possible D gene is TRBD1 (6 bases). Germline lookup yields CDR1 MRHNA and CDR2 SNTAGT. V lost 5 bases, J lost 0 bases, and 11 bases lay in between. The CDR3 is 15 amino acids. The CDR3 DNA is TGTGCCAGCAGTTGGACAGAGAGCTCTGGAAACACCATATATTTT. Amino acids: CASSWTESSGNTIYF.

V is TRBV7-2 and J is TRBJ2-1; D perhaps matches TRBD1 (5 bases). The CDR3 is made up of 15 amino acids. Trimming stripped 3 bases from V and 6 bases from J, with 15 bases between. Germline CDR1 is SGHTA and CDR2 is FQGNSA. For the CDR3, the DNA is TGTGCCAGCAGCTTTAAGTCAGGGTCGGCCAATGAGCAGTTCTTC. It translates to CASSFKSGSANEQFF.

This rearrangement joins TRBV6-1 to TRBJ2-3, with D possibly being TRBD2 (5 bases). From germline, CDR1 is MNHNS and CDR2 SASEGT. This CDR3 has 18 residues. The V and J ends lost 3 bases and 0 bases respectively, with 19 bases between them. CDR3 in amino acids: CASSDGTFSAYSTDTQYF. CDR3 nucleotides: TGTGCCAGCAGTGACGGAACCTTTAGCGCCTATAGCACAGATACGCAGTATTTT.

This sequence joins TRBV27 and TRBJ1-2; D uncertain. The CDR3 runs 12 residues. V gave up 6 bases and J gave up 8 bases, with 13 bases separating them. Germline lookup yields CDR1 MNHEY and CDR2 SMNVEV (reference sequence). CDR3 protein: CASRSEGGGYTF. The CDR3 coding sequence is TGTGCCAGCAGGAGTGAGGGAGGGGGCTACACCTTC.

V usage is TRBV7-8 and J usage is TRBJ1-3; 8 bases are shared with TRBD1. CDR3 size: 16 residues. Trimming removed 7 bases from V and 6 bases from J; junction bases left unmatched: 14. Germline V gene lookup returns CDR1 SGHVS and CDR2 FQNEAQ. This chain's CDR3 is CASTHRRGQGTNTIYF. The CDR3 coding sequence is TGTGCCAGCACCCACCGACGAGGACAGGGCACAAACACCATATATTTT.

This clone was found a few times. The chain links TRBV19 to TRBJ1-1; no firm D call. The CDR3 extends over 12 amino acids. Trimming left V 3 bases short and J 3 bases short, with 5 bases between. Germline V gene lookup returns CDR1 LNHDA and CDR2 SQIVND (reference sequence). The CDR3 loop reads CASSMRYTEAFF. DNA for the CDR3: TGTGCCAGTAGTATGAGGTACACTGAAGCTTTCTTT.

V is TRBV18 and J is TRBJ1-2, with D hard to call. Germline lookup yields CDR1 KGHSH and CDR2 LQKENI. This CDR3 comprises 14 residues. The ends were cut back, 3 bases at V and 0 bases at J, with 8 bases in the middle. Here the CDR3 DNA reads TGTGCCAGCTCACCTGCTACAGCTAACTATGGCTACACCTTC. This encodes CASSPATANYGYTF.

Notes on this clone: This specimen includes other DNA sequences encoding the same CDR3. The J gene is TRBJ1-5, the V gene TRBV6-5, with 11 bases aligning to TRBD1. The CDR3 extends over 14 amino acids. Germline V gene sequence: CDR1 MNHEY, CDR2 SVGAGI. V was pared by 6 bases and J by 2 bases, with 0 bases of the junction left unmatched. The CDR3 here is CASRGQGGNQPQHF. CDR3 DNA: TGTGCCAGCAGGGGACAGGGGGGCAATCAGCCCCAGCATTTT.

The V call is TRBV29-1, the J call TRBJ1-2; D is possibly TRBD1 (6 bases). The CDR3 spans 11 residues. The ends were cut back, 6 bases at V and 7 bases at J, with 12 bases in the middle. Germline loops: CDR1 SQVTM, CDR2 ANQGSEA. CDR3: CSVRGSGGYTF. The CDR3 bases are TGCAGCGTGAGGGGGTCGGGTGGCTACACCTTC.

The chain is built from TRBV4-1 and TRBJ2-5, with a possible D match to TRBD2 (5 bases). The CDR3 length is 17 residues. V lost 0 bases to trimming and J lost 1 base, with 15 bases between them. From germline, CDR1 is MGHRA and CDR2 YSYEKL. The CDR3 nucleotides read TGCGCCAGCAGCCAAGATGGGCTAGCAGCAGTCCAAGAGACCCAGTACTTC. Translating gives CASSQDGLAAVQETQYF.

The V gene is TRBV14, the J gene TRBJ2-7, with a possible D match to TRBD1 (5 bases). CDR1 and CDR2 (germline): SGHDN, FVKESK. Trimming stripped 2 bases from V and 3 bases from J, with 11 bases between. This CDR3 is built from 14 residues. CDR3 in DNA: TGTGCCAGCAGCCAATTGGGCAGGGACTACGAGCAGTACTTC. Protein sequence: CASSQLGRDYEQYF.

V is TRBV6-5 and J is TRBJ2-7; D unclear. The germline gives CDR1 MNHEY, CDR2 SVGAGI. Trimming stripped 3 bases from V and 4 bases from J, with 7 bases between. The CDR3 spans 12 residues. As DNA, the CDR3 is TGTGCCAGCAGTTATCGAGGTTACGAGCAGTACTTC. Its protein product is CASSYRGYEQYF.

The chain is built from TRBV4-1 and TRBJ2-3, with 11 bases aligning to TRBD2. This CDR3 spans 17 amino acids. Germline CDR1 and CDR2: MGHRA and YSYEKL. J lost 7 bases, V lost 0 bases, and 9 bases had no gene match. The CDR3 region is CASSQEQTSGTLNTQYF. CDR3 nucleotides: TGCGCCAGCAGCCAAGAACAGACTAGCGGGACATTAAATACGCAGTATTTT.